The 14 T cell receptor beta chains reported below all come from one sample, sequenced in a study of T-cell memory formation after mild COVID-19. In TCRdb, the 5' RACE reads were re-called with MiXCR into one record per CDR3 protein. The sample includes hundreds of thousands of distinct CDR3 sequences, 15% of them seen just once. The sequencing sample was made of PBMCs or a T cell subset sorted from them (not recorded which). The source of these receptors is a man aged 18 to 30 who had mild COVID-19 (a few samples of this study predate the infection). Cell type and time point are not known.

This clonotype showed up just a few times. The chain uses TRBV6-5 and TRBJ1-1; unclear D gene. Germline-derived CDR1 and CDR2 are MNHEY and SVGAGI. CDR3 length: 15 residues. V was cut by 2 bases and J by 2 bases, with 12 bases left in between. CDR3 residues: CASSYLQTLNTEAFF. In DNA, the CDR3 is TGTGCCAGCAGTTACCTACAAACGCTCAACACTGAAGCTTTCTTT.

The V and J genes are TRBV7-3 and TRBJ2-1; 7 positions match TRBD2. Losses at the gene ends were 1 base for V and 8 bases for J; bases not matched to a gene: 5. There are 14 residues in the CDR3. Germline CDR1 and CDR2: SGHTA and FQGTGA. CDR3 sequence (DNA): TGTGCCAGCAGCTTAAACGGCGCGGGGGATGAGCAGTTCTTC. Protein: CASSLNGAGDEQFF.

The chain employs TRBV20-1 and TRBJ2-3; D tentatively fits TRBD1 or TRBD2 (5 bases each). Per the germline V gene, CDR1 is DFQATT and CDR2 is SNEGSKA (reference sequence). V lost 1 base and J 4 bases, leaving 12 bases between the germline ends. The CDR3 runs to 14 residues. The CDR3 bases are TGCAGTGCTAGAGCGGGGCCAGCGTCAGATACGCAGTATTTT. Translation: CSARAGPASDTQYF.

This CDR3 is CASRDPGQAYEQYF. The DNA of the CDR3 is TGTGCCAGCAGGGACCCGGGACAGGCCTACGAGCAGTACTTC. The rearrangement joins TRBV6-1 to TRBJ2-7; 8 bases agree with TRBD1. Unmatched junction bases numbered 6, after V lost 6 bases and J lost 2 bases. CDR3 length: 14 residues. Germline V gives CDR1 MNHNS, CDR2 SASEGT.

This chain joins TRBV25-1 and TRBJ2-7; D is ambiguous. Germline lookup yields CDR1 MGHDK and CDR2 SYGVNS. CDR3 length: 13 amino acids. V was trimmed by 3 bases and J by 2 bases, leaving 8 bases between them. The CDR3: CASSENSPYEQYF. DNA of the CDR3: TGTGCCAGCAGTGAGAACAGCCCCTACGAGCAGTACTTC.

CDR3 DNA: TGTGCCAGCTCGGGACAGGACAATTCACCCCTCCACTTT. This translates into CASSGQDNSPLHF. The chain has TRBV9 and TRBJ1-6; 8 bases match TRBD1. Trimming removed 7 bases from V and 7 bases from J; junction bases left unmatched: 4. This CDR3 has 13 residues. CDR1 SGDLS and CDR2 YYNGEE come from the germline V gene.

This clonotype has a handful of counts. The genes are TRBV5-1 and TRBJ2-2; the match to TRBD2 covers 8 bases. J gave up 1 base and V 4 bases, and 6 bases lay outside the gene matches. The CDR3 consists of 16 residues. The V gene's germline CDR1 is SGHRS and CDR2 YFSETQ. CDR3 loop: CASSRILAENTGELFF. In DNA, the CDR3 is TGCGCCAGCAGCCGGATACTAGCGGAGAACACCGGGGAGCTGTTTTTT. Variable domain in full (rest from reference TRBV5-1 and TRBJ2-2): KAGVTQTPRYLIKTRGQQVTLSCSPISGHRSVSWYQQTPGQGLQFLFEYFSETQRNKGNFPGRFSGRQFSNSRSEMNVSTLELGDSALYLCASSRILAENTGELFFGEGSRLTVL.

V is TRBV11-2 and J is TRBJ1-1; D call uncertain. Germline values: CDR1 SGHAT, CDR2 FQNNGV. This CDR3 has 11 residues. The V end lost 1 base, the J end lost 7 bases, and 4 bases lay between the germline ends. CDR3 nucleotide sequence: TGTGCCAGCAGCTTAGCTCTTGAAGCTTTCTTT. Amino acids: CASSLALEAFF.

This clonotype has more than one count but fewer than ten. The genes are TRBV7-9 and TRBJ2-3, with D perhaps matching TRBD1 or TRBD2 (6 bases each). Looked up from germline, CDR1 is SEHNR and CDR2 is FQNEAQ (reference sequence). The CDR3 runs 16 residues. With 3 bases removed from V and 3 bases from J, the gap between germline ends came to 16 bases. CDR3 amino acids: CASSLTGARLTDTQYF. In nucleotides, the CDR3 is TGTGCCAGCAGCTTGACGGGGGCGAGGTTGACAGATACGCAGTATTTT. Complete variable domain (other parts from reference TRBV7-9 and TRBJ2-3): DTGVSQNPRHKITKRGQNVTFRCDPISEHNRLYWYRQTLGQGPEFLTYFQNEAQLEKSRLLSDRFSAERPKGSFSTLEIQRTEQGDSAMYLCASSLTGARLTDTQYFGPGTRLTVL.

This clonotype was observed a handful of times. The chain links TRBV4-1 to TRBJ2-7; tentatively, D is TRBD1 (6 bases). V gave up 2 bases and J gave up 4 bases, with 21 bases separating them. The CDR3 has 17 amino acids. Germline values: CDR1 MGHRA, CDR2 YSYEKL. The CDR3 here is CASSQKIGQGMAYEQYV. The DNA for the CDR3 is TGCGCCAGCAGCCAAAAAATTGGCCAGGGGATGGCTTACGAGCAGTACGTC.

The rearrangement links TRBV6-6 to TRBJ2-1; D is ambiguous. The CDR3 totals 15 residues. Germline-derived CDR1 and CDR2 are MNHNY and SVGAGI (reference sequence). Trimming left V 5 bases short and J 0 bases short, with 11 bases between. The CDR3 loop reads CASSGSPSSYNEQFF. The CDR3 DNA is TGTGCCAGCAGTGGCTCACCGAGCTCCTACAATGAGCAGTTCTTC.

This CDR3 is CASSPTSGYTDTQYF. In nucleotides, the CDR3 is TGTGCCAGCTCACCGACTAGCGGCTACACAGATACGCAGTATTTT. V gene TRBV18 combines with J gene TRBJ2-3, with 9 bases fitting TRBD2. This CDR3 spans 15 amino acids. Trimming cost V 3 bases and J 2 bases; bases outside gene matches: 3. CDR1 is KGHSH, CDR2 LQKENI, per germline. The complete variable domain, with remaining parts taken from reference TRBV18 and TRBJ2-3, reads NAGVMQNPRHLVRRRGQEARLRCSPMKGHSHVYWYRQLPEEGLKFMVYLQKENIIDESGMPKERFSAEFPKEGPSILRIQQVVRGDSAAYFCASSPTSGYTDTQYFGPGTRLTVL.

In this sample, this clonotype turned up many times. This sequence joins TRBV12-5 and TRBJ2-5; tentatively, D is TRBD1 (6 bases). Trimming took 1 base from V and 4 from J, leaving 7 bases between them. CDR1 is LGHNT and CDR2 is FRNRAP in the germline V gene. The CDR3 is 13 amino acids. CDR3 loop: CASGLDRAETQYF. In nucleotides, the CDR3 is TGTGCTAGTGGTTTGGACAGGGCAGAGACCCAGTACTTC.

This clonotype came up a few times. CDR3 DNA sequence: TGTGCCAGCAGTGTTGGGGGGACTCTTAATTCACCCCTCCACTTT. It codes for CASSVGGTLNSPLHF. The V and J genes are TRBV2 and TRBJ1-6, with D perhaps TRBD1 (5 bases). Looked up from germline, CDR1 is SNHLY and CDR2 is FYNNEI. The CDR3 length is 15 residues. V lost 4 bases, J lost 6 bases, and 13 bases lay in between.